This entry lists 2 T cell receptor beta chains sequenced from one sample in a study of technical replicates of blood from a handful of donors. The method was immunoSEQ multiplex PCR; TCRdb's version includes in-frame clones alone and lacks a portion of them. The sample records roughly 80,000 clones, about 96% being singletons. The specimen sequenced was T cells isolated from PBMCs. Receptor source: a human donor in good health.

This clone was seen only once. The chain has TRBV10-3 and TRBJ2-7, with 8 bases matching TRBD2. CDR3 length equals 13 residues. Trimming cost V 5 bases and J 5 bases; bases outside gene matches: 5. Germline V gene data show CDR1 as ENHRY and CDR2 as SYGVKD. CDR3 bases: TGTGCCATCAGTACCAGCGGGAGAAACGAGCAGTACTTC. Translation: CAISTSGRNEQYF.

The chain carries TRBV6-5 and TRBJ1-1; 9 nucleotides match TRBD1. Germline CDR1 MNHEY, CDR2 SVGAGI. This CDR3 region has 15 residues. Trimming cost V 6 bases and J 5 bases; bases outside gene matches: 10. The CDR3: CASRTNRGQETEAFF. In nucleotides, the CDR3 is TGTGCCAGCAGAACTAACAGGGGGCAAGAAACTGAAGCTTTCTTT.